This TCR beta chain was profiled in a study of shared clonotypes between healthy human individuals. Points from the study as a whole: Memory subsets generally showed smaller estimated richness than naive subsets did.

Assay: immunoSEQ multiplex PCR; the TCRdb copy retains only in-frame clones and omits some. Of about 2 million clones listed, 85% to 95% are singletons. CDR3 length: 14 residues. The V gene lost 5 bases and the J gene lost 3 bases, with 14 bases spanning the gap. From germline, CDR1 is MNHEY and CDR2 SMNVEV (reference sequence). Comments on this clone: Its antigen is as yet unknown.

Adult donors, all healthy and HIV-negative, had no recent acute infections or vaccinations. The chain couples TRBV27 to TRBJ2-7, with D uncertain. The source is a man in his late teens or twenties in good health. The material sequenced was naive CD4+ T cells sorted from blood. Subset meaning: CD45RA+ positively selected. CDR3 sequence: CASSPTLPFYEQYF. In DNA form, the CDR3 reads TGTGCCAGCAGTCCCACCCTCCCGTTCTACGAGCAGTACTTC.